The source of this T cell receptor (beta chain) is a study of blood T cell repertoires in COVID-19. For the study at large: From T cells, B-cell-depleted T cells, or PBMCs came the material, which was cDNA or gDNA.

Some clones are missing from TCRdb's copy, which holds only in-frame ones; the method was immunoSEQ multiplex PCR. The sample records about 200,000 clones, about 88% being singletons. CDR1 and CDR2 (germline): GTSNPN, SVGIG (reference sequence). This CDR3 has 13 residues. V lost 3 bases and J lost 1, with 9 bases in between. The chain recombines TRBV30 with TRBJ1-1; D is perhaps TRBD1 (5 bases). This receptor was identified in a woman aged 25-40 years who had been exposed to COVID-19. The sequencing input was PBMCs or T cells enriched from blood (not recorded which). The CDR3 nucleotides are TGTGCCTGGAGCCCAACAGGGAACACTGAAGCTTTCTTT. Its translation: CAWSPTGNTEAFF.